One sample yielded the 4 T cell receptor beta chains listed below, sequenced in a study of T cell changes during pregnancy in multiple sclerosis. TCRdb's table, derived via immunoSEQ multiplex PCR, lists solely in-frame clones and lacks some. The repertoire holds 25,000 to 40,000 clones, with roughly 89% as singletons. Sequencing used CD8+ T cells from peripheral blood mononuclear cells, obtained before pregnancy. Source of these receptors: a female donor with multiple sclerosis, enrolled in a pregnancy study.

V is TRBV7-8 and J is TRBJ2-5; possibly TRBD1 for D (6 bases). Germline V gene data show CDR1 as SGHVS and CDR2 as FQNEAQ. The CDR3 covers 16 residues. The germline V and J ends were trimmed by 1 base and 5 bases, with 17 bases remaining between them. The CDR3 loop reads CASSLVTGTPGETQYF. CDR3 nucleotide sequence: TGTGCCAGCAGCTTAGTAACCGGGACACCTGGGGAGACCCAGTACTTC.

The CDR3: CASSEQLVYEQYF. CDR3 bases: TGTGCCAGCAGCGAACAACTAGTCTACGAGCAGTACTTC. The chain joins TRBV5-6 to TRBJ2-7; D might be TRBD2 (5 bases). This CDR3 is built from 13 residues. Germline lookup yields CDR1 SGHDT and CDR2 YYEEEE. V lost 4 bases and J 3 bases, leaving 11 bases between the germline ends.

The chain links TRBV6-6 to TRBJ2-5, with a possible D match to TRBD1 (5 bases). The germline V gene encodes CDR1 MNHNY and CDR2 SVGAGI (reference sequence). This CDR3 contains 14 residues. Trimming cost V 7 bases and J 1 base, with 13 bases left between them. The CDR3 loop is CASTISTAQETQYF. The CDR3 DNA is TGTGCCAGCACCATCTCGACAGCCCAAGAGACCCAGTACTTC.

V usage is TRBV29-1 and J usage is TRBJ1-1; 8 nucleotides agree with TRBD1. V shed 5 bases and J 3 bases; nucleotides not matched to a gene: 5. The germline gives CDR1 SQVTM, CDR2 ANQGSEA. The CDR3 sequence is 13 residues long. CDR3 sequence: CSVQGALDTEAFF. The CDR3 DNA is TGCAGCGTTCAGGGGGCCTTAGACACTGAAGCTTTCTTT.